Following are 27 T cell receptor beta chains from one sample sequenced in a study of T cell responses to AZD1222 COVID-19 vaccine. This table comes from immunoSEQ multiplex PCR, and its TCRdb copy is limited to in-frame clones, with some not included. The sample has around 220,000 clones; about 94% are singletons. Sequencing was performed on peripheral blood, taken 28 days after the second dose of the MenACWY control vaccine. The receptors were gathered from an adult who received the MenACWY meningococcal vaccine as a control.

The chain employs TRBV28 and TRBJ1-4; 7 bases line up with TRBD1. CDR1 MDHEN and CDR2 SYDVKM come from the germline V gene. The trim removed 10 bases at V and 8 bases at J, leaving 7 bases unmatched. The CDR3 loop spans 12 amino acids. The CDR3 loop is CATTTGLEKLFF. CDR3 bases: TGTGCCACCACGACAGGGTTGGAAAAACTGTTTTTT.

The rearrangement links TRBV9 to TRBJ1-5; no clear D. The CDR3 runs to 18 residues. Germline CDR1 SGDLS, CDR2 YYNGEE. The V and J ends lost 1 base and 0 bases respectively, with 17 bases between them. The CDR3 region has the DNA TGTGCCAGCAGCGTATACAATGGGCATCTTAATAGCAATCAGCCCCAGCATTTT. This translates into CASSVYNGHLNSNQPQHF.

V and J are TRBV3-1 (or the pseudogene TRBV3-2) and TRBJ1-2; a possible D gene is TRBD1 (6 bases). Germline CDR1 reads LGHDT; CDR2 reads YNNKEL (reference sequence). Trimming took 3 bases from V and 4 from J, leaving 9 bases between them. The CDR3 contains 13 residues. The CDR3 DNA follows: TGTGCCAGCAGCCAGGGGGCCGGCTATGGCTACACCTTC. Translating it yields CASSQGAGYGYTF.

V and J are TRBV7-9 and TRBJ2-1; weak D call: TRBD2 (6 bases). Trimming shortened V by 7 bases and J by 3 bases, and 19 bases separated the two germline ends. The CDR3 loop spans 16 amino acids. CDR1 and CDR2 from the germline V gene are SEHNR and FQNEAQ (reference sequence). The CDR3 loop is CASTSLGGVDYNEQFF. The CDR3 nucleotides are TGTGCCAGCACCTCATTGGGGGGAGTTGACTACAATGAGCAGTTCTTC. The full variable domain, with the rest looked up from reference TRBV7-9 and TRBJ2-1, is DTGVSQNPRHKITKRGQNVTFRCDPISEHNRLYWYRQTLGQGPEFLTYFQNEAQLEKSRLLSDRFSAERPKGSFSTLEIQRTEQGDSAMYLCASTSLGGVDYNEQFFGPGTRLTVL.

The CDR3 region is CASSFSDRVHGYTF. The CDR3 region has the DNA TGTGCCAGCAGTTTTTCGGACAGGGTTCATGGCTACACCTTC. V gene TRBV28 combines with J gene TRBJ1-2; 8 bases match TRBD1. The CDR3 is 14 residues long. Germline V CDR1 and CDR2: MDHEN, SYDVKM. The J segment lost 6 bases and the V segment lost 3 bases, leaving 6 bases of the junction unmatched.

This clone has just one count. The gene calls are TRBV7-6 and TRBJ2-2, with a tentative D call TRBD2 (7 bases). Trimming removed 1 base from V and 3 bases from J, with 15 bases in between. The CDR3 covers 17 residues. The germline CDR1 and CDR2 sequences are SGHVS and FNYEAQ. The CDR3 nucleotides are TGTGCCAGCAGCTTAGTTGGGGGGGCGCGGGACACCGGGGAGCTGTTTTTT. Translated: CASSLVGGARDTGELFF.

J is TRBJ2-1 and V is TRBV9; D remains ambiguous. The CDR3 is 13 amino acids. Trimming shortened V by 4 bases and J by 4 bases, and 9 bases separated the two germline ends. Germline V gene data show CDR1 as SGDLS and CDR2 as YYNGEE. The CDR3 nucleotides read TGTGCCAGCAGCCCCGCGGATTACAATGAGCAGTTCTTC. This gives the protein CASSPADYNEQFF. Together with reference TRBV9 and TRBJ2-1, the CDR3 gives the full variable domain: DSGVTQTPKHLITATGQRVTLRCSPRSGDLSVYWYQQSLDQGLQFLIQYYNGEERAKGNILERFSAQQFPDLHSELNLSSLELGDSALYFCASSPADYNEQFFGPGTRLTVL.

As concerns this clone: Other DNA variants within this sample encode the same CDR3. The chain joins TRBV11-3 to TRBJ2-2; D remains ambiguous. Trimming took off 2 bases at V and 3 bases at J, with 1 base between the two ends. The CDR3 spans 12 residues. Germline V gene lookup returns CDR1 SGHNT and CDR2 YENEEA. The CDR3 nucleotides are TGTGCCAGCAGCTTACACACCGGGGAGCTGTTTTTT. It yields the protein CASSLHTGELFF. The whole variable domain, filled in from reference TRBV11-3 and TRBJ2-2, reads EAGVVQSPRYKIIEKKQPVAFWCNPISGHNTLYWYLQNLGQGPELLIRYENEEAVDDSQLPKDRFSAERLKGVDSTLKIQPAELGDSAVYLCASSLHTGELFFGEGSRLTVL.

The gene calls are TRBV9 and TRBJ2-1, with D perhaps TRBD1 (6 bases). The germline V gene has CDR1 SGDLS and CDR2 YYNGEE. CDR3 length equals 15 residues. With 2 bases removed from V and 7 bases from J, the gap between germline ends came to 16 bases. The CDR3 protein is CASSVTGVRGNEQFF. In DNA form, the CDR3 reads TGTGCCAGCAGCGTCACCGGGGTTAGGGGGAATGAGCAGTTCTTC. Filled out from reference TRBV9 and TRBJ2-1, the complete variable domain reads DSGVTQTPKHLITATGQRVTLRCSPRSGDLSVYWYQQSLDQGLQFLIQYYNGEERAKGNILERFSAQQFPDLHSELNLSSLELGDSALYFCASSVTGVRGNEQFFGPGTRLTVL.

The rearrangement uses TRBV6-2 or TRBV6-3 and TRBJ1-2, with D maybe TRBD1 (5 bases). CDR3 length equals 13 residues. The germline CDR1 and CDR2 sequences are MNHEY and SVGEGT. The V and J ends lost 6 bases and 6 bases respectively, with 14 bases between them. The CDR3 reads CASSLSGGDGYTF. The CDR3 DNA follows: TGTGCCAGCAGCCTAAGCGGAGGGGATGGCTACACCTTC.

The chain links TRBV28 to TRBJ2-7; 11 bases are a match to TRBD2. The J segment lost 2 bases and the V segment lost 5 bases, leaving 5 bases of the junction unmatched. CDR1 and CDR2 from the germline V gene are MDHEN and SYDVKM. The CDR3 sequence is 15 residues long. In DNA form, the CDR3 reads TGTGCCAGCAGTCCCCGGACTAGCGGGCCCTACGAGCAGTACTTC. Amino acid sequence: CASSPRTSGPYEQYF.

J is TRBJ1-4 and V is TRBV30; 12 bases are a match to TRBD1. Germline V gives CDR1 GTSNPN, CDR2 SVGIG (reference sequence). This CDR3 comprises 15 residues. V was clipped by 0 bases and J by 10 bases; unmatched bases: 6. The CDR3 region has the DNA TGTGCCTGGAGTGTACTCGGGACAGGGGGCCGAAAACTGTTTTTT. Residues: CAWSVLGTGGRKLFF.

This chain links TRBV6-2 or TRBV6-3 with TRBJ2-5; 7 nucleotides line up with TRBD2. V gave up 0 bases and J gave up 5 bases; unmatched junction bases: 12. The CDR3 length is 17 residues. Germline V CDR1 and CDR2: MNHEY, SVGEGT. The CDR3 region has the DNA TGTGCCAGCAGTTACTCGTTCCAGCGGGGTGCTCAGGAGACCCAGTACTTC. Translating it yields CASSYSFQRGAQETQYF.

The genes are TRBV6-2 or TRBV6-3 and TRBJ2-1; 11 bases are shared with TRBD2. V shed 4 bases and J 7 bases; nucleotides not matched to a gene: 6. Germline lookup yields CDR1 MNHEY and CDR2 SVGEGT. There are 15 residues in the CDR3. CDR3 loop: CASSSLAGGWNEQFF. CDR3 nucleotide sequence: TGTGCCAGCAGTTCCCTAGCGGGGGGCTGGAATGAGCAGTTCTTC.

Only one count was recorded for this clone. This chain connects TRBV28 to TRBJ1-2; D possibly corresponds to TRBD1 (6 bases). This CDR3 has 14 amino acids. Per the germline V gene, CDR1 is MDHEN and CDR2 is SYDVKM. V shed 10 bases and J shed 7 bases, with 22 bases lying between them. The CDR3 protein is CATESTGRGPGYTF. The CDR3 coding sequence is TGTGCCACTGAATCGACAGGCCGGGGCCCTGGCTACACCTTC.

This rearrangement joins TRBV4-1 to TRBJ1-4; 9 positions agree with TRBD1. Trimming took 7 bases from V and 8 from J; bases not matched to a gene: 5. This CDR3 region has 13 residues. Germline CDR1 reads MGHRA; CDR2 reads YSYEKL. The CDR3 sequence: CASNWDREEKLFF. Written as DNA, the CDR3 is TGCGCCAGCAACTGGGACAGGGAAGAAAAACTGTTTTTT.

The chain carries TRBV24-1 and TRBJ1-2; tentatively, D is TRBD1 (5 bases). There are 15 residues in the CDR3. Trimming took off 4 bases at V and 0 bases at J, with 11 bases between the two ends. Looked up from germline, CDR1 is KGHDR and CDR2 is SFDVKD. The CDR3 protein is CATSEPGTANYGYTF. The DNA of the CDR3 is TGTGCCACCAGTGAGCCCGGGACCGCTAACTATGGCTACACCTTC.

The chain joins TRBV7-9 to TRBJ1-2, with D unclear. Trimming pared 6 bases from V and 13 bases from J, leaving 18 bases between. Germline V gene sequence: CDR1 SEHNR, CDR2 FQNEAQ (reference sequence). The length of the CDR3 is 12 residues. For the CDR3, the DNA is TGTGCCAGCAGTGAGCCGGGCCTCGGTTTCACCTTC. Translating it yields CASSEPGLGFTF.

The V gene is TRBV2, the J gene TRBJ2-1; D is undetermined. The ends were cut back, 3 bases at V and 8 bases at J, with 11 bases in the middle. The CDR3 extends over 13 amino acids. Germline CDR1 SNHLY, CDR2 FYNNEI. This CDR3 reads CASSDRSLDEQFF. CDR3 bases: TGTGCCAGCAGTGATCGGTCTCTCGATGAGCAGTTCTTC.

The chain joins TRBV5-1 to TRBJ1-4; TRBD1 aligns across 8 bases. With 4 bases clipped from V and 7 bases from J, the junction kept 9 bases outside the gene matches. The CDR3 extends over 15 amino acids. CDR1 is SGHRS and CDR2 is YFSETQ in the germline V gene. The CDR3 region is CASSRIQGESEKLFF. Written as DNA, the CDR3 is TGCGCCAGCAGCCGCATACAGGGGGAGAGTGAAAAACTGTTTTTT.

This clone showed up just once. The chain combines TRBV27 with TRBJ2-7; D gene uncertain. The CDR3 is 11 residues long. The germline V gene encodes CDR1 MNHEY and CDR2 SMNVEV (reference sequence). V was cut by 0 bases and J by 6 bases, with 3 bases left in between. DNA for the CDR3: TGTGCCAGCAGTTTATCCGGCGAGCAGTACTTC. This codes for CASSLSGEQYF.

This chain links TRBV10-2 with TRBJ2-3, with 11 bases fitting TRBD2. Looked up from germline, CDR1 is WSHSY and CDR2 is SAAADI. The CDR3 has 15 amino acids. Germline trimming cut 7 bases from V and 5 bases from J; bases unmatched to any gene: 8. The CDR3 here is CASMIAGGRGDTQYF. CDR3 DNA sequence: TGCGCCAGCATGATAGCGGGGGGGCGCGGAGATACGCAGTATTTT.

V usage is TRBV28 and J usage is TRBJ2-3; possible D gene TRBD1, 5 bases. V was cut by 6 bases and J by 0 bases, with 13 bases left in between. This CDR3 has 15 amino acids. Germline V gene sequence: CDR1 MDHEN, CDR2 SYDVKM. The CDR3: CASRFDRGSTDTQYF. The CDR3 DNA follows: TGTGCCAGCAGGTTCGATAGGGGCAGCACAGATACGCAGTATTTT.

The V call is TRBV5-6, the J call TRBJ1-6; D may be TRBD1 (5 bases). The CDR3 consists of 16 residues. The V and J ends lost 2 bases and 13 bases respectively, with 22 bases between them. Germline V gene data show CDR1 as SGHDT and CDR2 as YYEEEE. CDR3 coding DNA: TGTGCCAGCAGCTTTAGGGCAGGGACCCTTAGGGCTCCCCTCCACTTT. This translates into CASSFRAGTLRAPLHF.

V and J are TRBV28 and TRBJ1-1; 9 bases are shared with TRBD1. Trimming took 6 bases from V and 4 from J; bases not matched to a gene: 6. The CDR3 is made up of 14 amino acids. The germline V gene encodes CDR1 MDHEN and CDR2 SYDVKM. Written as DNA, the CDR3 is TGTGCCAGCAGCTACAGGGGGCTTGGCACTGAAGCTTTCTTT. It translates to CASSYRGLGTEAFF.

The table lists this clone with a count of one. In DNA form, the CDR3 reads TGTGCCAGTAGCCCCGTTACGGGAGGCAAGGAGACCCAGTACTTC. Its protein product is CASSPVTGGKETQYF. The chain combines TRBV19 with TRBJ2-5, with 7 bases lining up with TRBD2. Germline V lookup: CDR1 LNHDA, CDR2 SQIVND (reference sequence). V was pared by 6 bases and J by 5 bases, with 12 bases of the junction left unmatched. The CDR3 is 15 amino acids.

J is TRBJ2-5 and V is TRBV9, with 9 nucleotides matching TRBD2. J gave up 3 bases and V 0 bases, and 9 bases lay outside the gene matches. CDR1 SGDLS and CDR2 YYNGEE come from the germline V gene. The CDR3 is made up of 17 amino acids. The CDR3, as DNA: TGTGCCAGCAGCGTAGCCGCAACTAGCGGGCCCAAAGAGACCCAGTACTTC. Its protein is CASSVAATSGPKETQYF.